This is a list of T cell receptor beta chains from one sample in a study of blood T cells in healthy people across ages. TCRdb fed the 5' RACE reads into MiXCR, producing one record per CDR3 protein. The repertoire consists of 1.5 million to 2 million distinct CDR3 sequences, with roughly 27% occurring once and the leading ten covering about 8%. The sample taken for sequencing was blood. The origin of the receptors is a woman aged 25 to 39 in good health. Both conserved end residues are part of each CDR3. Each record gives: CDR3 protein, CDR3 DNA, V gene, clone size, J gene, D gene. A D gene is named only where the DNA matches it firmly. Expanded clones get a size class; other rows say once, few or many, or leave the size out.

CASSLSPQGKTQYF	TGTGCCAGCAGTTTATCTCCGCAGGGAAAGACCCAGTACTTC	TRBV27	few	TRBJ2-5	-
CASRYSMVGEKLFF	TGTGCCAGCAGGTACTCGATGGTGGGTGAAAAACTGTTTTTT	TRBV6-2/TRBV6-3	-	TRBJ1-4	-
CASSGEAGQPQHF	TGTGCCAGCAGTGGGGAGGCAGGACAGCCCCAGCATTTT	TRBV6-4	-	TRBJ1-5	-
CASRRLVSYNEQFF	TGTGCCAGCAGGAGACTAGTCTCTTACAATGAGCAGTTCTTC	TRBV6-2/TRBV6-3	many	TRBJ2-1	-
CASSLERKGEQYF	TGCGCCAGCAGCTTGGAGAGGAAGGGTGAGCAGTACTTC	TRBV5-1	-	TRBJ2-4	-
CASSAGMAGSSYEQYF	TGTGCCAGCAGCGCTGGGATGGCGGGCTCCTCCTACGAGCAGTACTTC	TRBV5-5	few	TRBJ2-7	-
CASSQTVVSNQPQHF	TGCGCCAGCAGCCAAACGGTGGTGAGCAATCAGCCCCAGCATTTT	TRBV4-1	-	TRBJ1-5	-
CASSSPPGQGRANYGYTF	TGTGCCAGCAGCTCCCCGCCGGGACAGGGGAGAGCTAACTATGGCTACACCTTC	TRBV11-2	few	TRBJ1-2	TRBD1
CAGQSIEGYTF	TGTGCCGGACAGTCAATTGAAGGCTACACCTTC	TRBV12-3/TRBV12-4	-	TRBJ1-2	-
CASSQDYNWSGYEQYF	TGCGCCAGCAGCCAAGACTATAACTGGTCGGGGTACGAGCAGTACTTC	TRBV4-3	once	TRBJ2-7	-
CASSSRTAVDTDTQYF	TGTGCCAGCAGCTCTCGGACGGCTGTAGACACAGATACGCAGTATTTT	TRBV7-9	-	TRBJ2-3	-
CASREGGGSEQYF	TGTGCCAGCAGGGAGGGAGGTGGATCCGAGCAGTACTTC	TRBV7-2	few	TRBJ2-7	-
CSADDRGNYGYTF	TGCAGTGCTGACGACAGGGGTAACTATGGCTACACCTTC	TRBV20-1	few	TRBJ1-2	TRBD1
CSVAGGYPSYEQYF	TGCAGCGTTGCGGGCGGGTACCCCTCCTACGAGCAGTACTTC	TRBV29-1	few	TRBJ2-7	-
CSARGVRETQYF	TGCAGTGCTCGGGGGGTCCGGGAGACCCAGTACTTC	TRBV20-1	-	TRBJ2-5	TRBD2
CAGGRETQYF	TGTGCCGGCGGTCGGGAGACCCAGTACTTC	TRBV27	-	TRBJ2-5	-
CASSQDGGQGNRGYTF	TGTGCCAGCAGCCAAGATGGGGGACAGGGGAATCGTGGCTACACCTTC	TRBV3-1	few	TRBJ1-2	TRBD1
CASSLRGGVREKLFF	TGTGCCAGCAGTTTGCGGGGAGGGGTAAGAGAAAAACTGTTTTTT	TRBV12-3/TRBV12-4	-	TRBJ1-4	-
CSATRGEKLFF	TGCAGTGCTACTCGCGGTGAAAAACTGTTTTTT	TRBV20-1	many	TRBJ1-4	-
CASSLQRPTPQGWYEQYF	TGTGCCAGCAGCTTACAACGCCCCACACCACAGGGGTGGTACGAGCAGTACTTC	TRBV11-2	-	TRBJ2-7	TRBD1